The 13 T cell receptor beta chains presented below share a single source sample, sequenced in a study of identical twins. Each CDR3 protein gets one entry after TCRdb re-called the 5' RACE reads with MiXCR. The sample has about 340,000 distinct CDR3 sequences; around an eighth are singletons. These data were also filed under a second study, of yellow fever vaccine responses in identical twins.

Sequenced material: CD8+ T cells sorted from blood. The source of these receptors is a woman younger than 35 in good health.

This rearrangement joins TRBV11-2 to TRBJ2-1; 12 nucleotides match TRBD2. Germline V gives CDR1 SGHAT, CDR2 FQNNGV. This CDR3 comprises 17 residues. Trimming took 2 bases from V and 8 from J; bases not matched to a gene: 10. The CDR3, as DNA: TGTGCCAGCAGCTTAAGCTCTAGCGGGGGGGCAAGCGATGAGCAGTTCTTC. It yields the protein CASSLSSSGGASDEQFF.

This clonotype has a count of ten or more. The V call is TRBV4-1, the J call TRBJ1-5, with D unresolved. CDR3 length: 13 residues. Trimming left V 0 bases short and J 3 bases short, with 3 bases between. Germline lookup yields CDR1 MGHRA and CDR2 YSYEKL. The CDR3 DNA reads as TGCGCCAGCAGCCAAGAAATCAATCAGCCCCAGCATTTT. This codes for CASSQEINQPQHF.

The V call is TRBV20-1, the J call TRBJ2-7, with a tentative D call TRBD2 (7 bases). Trimming took off 0 bases at V and 5 bases at J, with 26 bases between the two ends. CDR1 is DFQATT, CDR2 SNEGSKA, per germline (reference sequence). This CDR3 is built from 18 residues. The DNA for the CDR3 is TGCAGTGCTAGAGATGCGGGGGCGGAGACCTCGTTTTCGGACGAGCAGTACGTC. This gives the protein CSARDAGAETSFSDEQYV.

This rearrangement joins TRBV7-7 to TRBJ2-5, with 9 bases matching TRBD2. Germline V lookup: CDR1 SSHAT, CDR2 FNYEAQ (reference sequence). V lost 4 bases, J lost 5 bases, and 8 bases stayed unmatched. This CDR3 is built from 15 residues. The CDR3 DNA is TGTGCCAGCAGCTCAACACTAGCGGGTGGGGAGACCCAGTACTTC. It encodes CASSSTLAGGETQYF.

The genes are TRBV5-1 and TRBJ1-1; a weak D match, TRBD1 (6 bases). V was pared by 4 bases and J by 3 bases, with 16 bases between. The CDR3 extends over 15 amino acids. Germline CDR1 reads SGHRS; CDR2 reads YFSETQ. The CDR3 coding sequence is TGCGCCAGCAGCACCCGGAACACAGGGCACACTGAAGCTTTCTTT. Its protein product is CASSTRNTGHTEAFF.

A few counts support this clonotype. The chain couples TRBV14 to TRBJ2-7; D possibly matches TRBD1 or TRBD2 (5 bases each). Germline CDR1 reads SGHDN; CDR2 reads FVKESK. This CDR3 comprises 11 residues. The ends were cut back, 5 bases at V and 9 bases at J, with 11 bases in the middle. This chain's CDR3 is CASSIGTVQYF. The CDR3 bases are TGTGCCAGCAGCATTGGGACGGTGCAGTACTTC.

There are many counts of this clonotype. V is TRBV12-3 or TRBV12-4 and J is TRBJ2-7; D is undetermined. The CDR3 length is 18 residues. The V and J ends lost 6 bases and 0 bases respectively, with 24 bases between them. The CDR3 nucleotides are TGTGCCAGCAGCCTCTTCGATGGTCTTACTGCGAGCTCCTACGAGCAGTACTTC. Its translation is CASSLFDGLTASSYEQYF.

V usage is TRBV4-2 and J usage is TRBJ2-2; 9 nucleotides match TRBD2. V lost 3 bases, J lost 4 bases, and 6 bases stayed unmatched. This CDR3 has 16 amino acids. Germline V gene data show CDR1 as LGHNA and CDR2 as YNFKEQ. The CDR3, as DNA: TGTGCCAGCAGCCAGGAAAGCGGGAGGTTCACCGGGGAGCTGTTTTTT. Its protein product is CASSQESGRFTGELFF.

This clonotype came up a few times. The CDR3 DNA is TGCGCCAGCAGCCAATACTTGACTAGCGGCGGTCGAGAGCAGTACGTC. It is translated as CASSQYLTSGGREQYV. The chain has TRBV4-1 and TRBJ2-7, with 9 positions matching TRBD2. V gave up 2 bases and J gave up 7 bases; unmatched junction bases: 12. Germline V lookup: CDR1 MGHRA, CDR2 YSYEKL. The CDR3 has 16 residues.

This clonotype was seen more than once but under ten times. The rearrangement uses TRBV9 and TRBJ1-2; a weak D match, TRBD1 (6 bases). This CDR3 comprises 15 residues. Per the germline V gene, CDR1 is SGDLS and CDR2 is YYNGEE. V gave up 4 bases and J gave up 2 bases, with 15 bases separating them. DNA of the CDR3: TGTGCCAGCAGCCCACGCCAGGGGTTGAACTATGGCTACACCTTC. It codes for CASSPRQGLNYGYTF.

This clonotype was recorded at least ten times. This sequence joins TRBV4-1 and TRBJ2-6; D tentatively reads TRBD1 or TRBD2 (5 bases each). Trimming cost V 6 bases and J 0 bases, with 12 bases left between them. Germline CDR1 MGHRA, CDR2 YSYEKL. The CDR3 sequence is 16 residues long. DNA of the CDR3: TGCGCCAGCAGGGGGACCGAATCCTCTGGGGCCAACGTCCTGACTTTC. Translation gives CASRGTESSGANVLTF.

The CDR3 region has the DNA TGTGCCAGCAGTTCCCTTAGCGGGAATGAGCAGTTCTTC. It is translated as CASSSLSGNEQFF. This chain joins TRBV6-5 and TRBJ2-1, with 7 bases that match TRBD2. With 4 bases clipped from V and 7 bases from J, the junction kept 4 bases outside the gene matches. Germline CDR1 and CDR2: MNHEY and SVGAGI. The CDR3 length is 13 residues.

The chain carries TRBV7-9 and TRBJ2-1, with 12 bases fitting TRBD2. Germline V lookup: CDR1 SEHNR, CDR2 FQNEAQ (reference sequence). This CDR3 is built from 15 residues. V shed 5 bases and J 7 bases; nucleotides not matched to a gene: 6. CDR3 coding DNA: TGTGCCAGCAGCCCCCCCGGGACTAGCGGGAATGAGCAGTTCTTC. It is translated as CASSPPGTSGNEQFF. The variable domain in full, with the rest retrieved from reference TRBV7-9 and TRBJ2-1, is DTGVSQNPRHKITKRGQNVTFRCDPISEHNRLYWYRQTLGQGPEFLTYFQNEAQLEKSRLLSDRFSAERPKGSFSTLEIQRTEQGDSAMYLCASSPPGTSGNEQFFGPGTRLTVL.